This entry concerns a single T cell receptor (beta chain). The target of this receptor is not known. Per-base qualities were not stored, and no clone one base away is much larger. The sample is drawn from a study of blood T cell repertoires in COVID-19 (dated by TCRdb to 2020 to 2021). As for the study more broadly: Samples covering the acute and convalescent phases of COVID-19 were provided by collaborators in the United States, Italy and Spain. Subjects who had been exposed to COVID-19, were actively infected with it, or had recovered from it provided the deeply sampled blood TCRbeta repertoires that made up the dataset. A freely available public database, intended as a resource for researchers studying the immune response to SARS-CoV-2, is where the repertoires were released. Samples were obtained from the ongoing ImmuneRACE study (first 160 participants) and from about 1,300 subjects provided by 6 global collaborators. The material from the prospective study consisted of cDNA or gDNA derived from T cells, B-cell-depleted T cells, or PBMCs. Where available, HLA class I and class II types were obtained from metadata supplied by the sample provider rather than from assay-based typing. Nearly every sample came with metadata listing a de-identified subject ID, COVID-19 status, age in years and sex. Broader findings and caveats from the paper: How much clinical and demographic metadata was included differed by source and by participant, and the metadata was provided uncurated.

V lost 6 bases and J lost 4 bases, and the count of bases not matched to a germline gene is 7. From cysteine to phenylalanine, the CDR3 is 15 amino acids long. Just the 45-base CDR3 DNA is kept, in frame starting at base 1. CDR1 and CDR2 (MRHNA, SNTAGT) derive from the germline V gene. TCRbeta CDR3 regions were amplified from genomic DNA by means of the immunoSEQ Assay, a bias-controlled multiplex PCR. The source study handled its data this way. The number of nucleated cells in each sample was estimated by amplification of reference gene primers within the assay. To quantify the absolute abundance of each unique TCRbeta CDR3 rearrangement, sequence reads were collapsed and filtered. For each sample, productive Simpson clonality was calculated by taking the square root of Simpson's diversity index across productive rearrangements. In TCRdb, the immuneACCESS table is reduced to in-frame sequences with V and J assigned. These tables do not hold every clone; where another copy was compared, an unresolved V gene accounts for under half, and the others remain unexplained. The DNA gave D and trimming, while V, J and clone size come from that table. A total of 150,000 to 160,000 clones appear in this sample, 80% to 90% of them only once. Jointly, the top ten make up around a tenth of the sample.

Whole blood was collected in K2EDTA tubes by collaborating institutions according to the institutions' own protocols. For TCRbeta analysis, collaborator samples were shipped as frozen whole blood, as isolated PBMCs, or as DNA extracted from either sample type. This receptor was taken from a woman in her fifties or sixties with acute or convalescent COVID-19. In this chain, TRBV6-4 is recombined with TRBJ2-5; 11 of the junction bases match TRBD2. The source material was peripheral blood. The sequenced DNA is TGTGCCAGCAGCGATAAGGGACTAGCGGCAGAGACCCAGTACTTC. Its amino acids are CASSDKGLAAETQYF.